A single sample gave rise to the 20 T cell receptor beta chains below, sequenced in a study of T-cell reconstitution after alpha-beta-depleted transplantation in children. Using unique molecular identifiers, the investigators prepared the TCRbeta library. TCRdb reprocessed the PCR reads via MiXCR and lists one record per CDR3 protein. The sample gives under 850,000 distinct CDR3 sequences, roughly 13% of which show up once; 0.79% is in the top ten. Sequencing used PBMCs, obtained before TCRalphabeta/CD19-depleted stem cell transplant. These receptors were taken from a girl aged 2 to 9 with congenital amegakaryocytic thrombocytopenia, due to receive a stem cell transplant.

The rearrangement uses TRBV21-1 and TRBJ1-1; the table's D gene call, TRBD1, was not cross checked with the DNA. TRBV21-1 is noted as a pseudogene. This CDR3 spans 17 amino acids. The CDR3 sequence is CASSIRGGKEWECEAFF. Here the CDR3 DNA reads TGTGCCAGCAGCATAAGGGGGGGAAAGGAATGGGAATGTGAAGCTTTCTTT.

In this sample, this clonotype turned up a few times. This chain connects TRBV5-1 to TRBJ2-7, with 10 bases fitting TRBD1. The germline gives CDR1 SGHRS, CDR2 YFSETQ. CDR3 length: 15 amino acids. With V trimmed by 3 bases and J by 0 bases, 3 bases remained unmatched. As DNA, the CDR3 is TGCGCCAGCAGCTGGAGGACAGGGGGCTCCTACGAGCAGTACTTC. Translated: CASSWRTGGSYEQYF.

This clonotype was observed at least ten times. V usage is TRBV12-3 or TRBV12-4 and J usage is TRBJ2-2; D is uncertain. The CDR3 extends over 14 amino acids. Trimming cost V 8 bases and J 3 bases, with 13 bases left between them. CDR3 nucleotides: TGTGCCAGCGGGGTTGGGCGGTACACCGGGGAGCTGTTTTTT. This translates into CASGVGRYTGELFF.

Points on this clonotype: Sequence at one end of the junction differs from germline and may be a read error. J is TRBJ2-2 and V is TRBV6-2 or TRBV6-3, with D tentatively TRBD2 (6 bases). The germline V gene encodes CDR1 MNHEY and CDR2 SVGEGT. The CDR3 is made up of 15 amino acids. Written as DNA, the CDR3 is TGTGCCAGCAGTTACACGGGAACGAACACCGGGGGGCTGTTTTTT. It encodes CASSYTGTNTGGLFF.

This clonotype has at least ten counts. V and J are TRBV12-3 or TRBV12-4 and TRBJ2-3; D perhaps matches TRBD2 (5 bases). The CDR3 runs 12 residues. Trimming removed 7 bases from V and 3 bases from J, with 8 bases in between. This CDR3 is CASKGVTDTQYF. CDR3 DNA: TGTGCCAGCAAGGGAGTGACAGATACGCAGTATTTT.

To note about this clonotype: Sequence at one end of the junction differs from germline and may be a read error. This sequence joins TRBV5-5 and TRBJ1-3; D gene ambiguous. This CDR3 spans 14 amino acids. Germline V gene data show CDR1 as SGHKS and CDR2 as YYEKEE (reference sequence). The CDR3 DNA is TGTGCCAGCAGCTTGAGCGTCCATGGAAACACCATAAATTTT. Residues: CASSLSVHGNTINF.

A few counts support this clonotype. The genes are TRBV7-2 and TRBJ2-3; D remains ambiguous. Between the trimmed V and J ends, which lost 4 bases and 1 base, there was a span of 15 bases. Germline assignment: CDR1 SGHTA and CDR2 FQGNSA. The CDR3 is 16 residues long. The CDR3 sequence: CASSSLVVVGTDTQYF. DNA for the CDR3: TGTGCCAGCAGCTCCCTAGTGGTGGTAGGCACAGATACGCAGTATTTT.

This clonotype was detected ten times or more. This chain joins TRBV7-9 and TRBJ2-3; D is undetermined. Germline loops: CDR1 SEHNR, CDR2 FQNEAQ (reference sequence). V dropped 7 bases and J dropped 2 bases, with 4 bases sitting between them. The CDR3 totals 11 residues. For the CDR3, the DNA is TGTGCCAGCATCCCCACAGATACGCAGTATTTT. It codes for CASIPTDTQYF.

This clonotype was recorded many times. The CDR3 region is CASSYAPPLAGVDNEQFF. The DNA of the CDR3 is TGTGCCAGCAGTTATGCACCTCCCCTAGCGGGGGTAGACAATGAGCAGTTCTTC. The rearrangement uses TRBV12-3 or TRBV12-4 and TRBJ2-1, with 10 bases matching TRBD2. The CDR3 sequence is 18 residues long. V was pared by 4 bases and J by 5 bases, with 14 bases of the junction left unmatched.

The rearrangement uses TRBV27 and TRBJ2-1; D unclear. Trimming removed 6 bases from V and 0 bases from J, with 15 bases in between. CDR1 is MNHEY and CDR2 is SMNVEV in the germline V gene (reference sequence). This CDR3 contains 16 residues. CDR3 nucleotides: TGTGCCAGCAGCCAACTCAGCACTTCCTCCTACAATGAGCAGTTCTTC. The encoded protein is CASSQLSTSSYNEQFF.

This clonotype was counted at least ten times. The chain's CDR3 is CASSRRGEALHF. In nucleotides, the CDR3 is TGTGCCAGCAGCCGCAGGGGTGAGGCCCTCCACTTT. The V gene is TRBV7-9, the J gene TRBJ1-6; D might be TRBD1 (6 bases). This CDR3 region has 12 residues. The V end lost 5 bases, the J end lost 14 bases, and 13 bases lay between the germline ends. Germline V lookup: CDR1 SEHNR, CDR2 FQNEAQ (reference sequence).

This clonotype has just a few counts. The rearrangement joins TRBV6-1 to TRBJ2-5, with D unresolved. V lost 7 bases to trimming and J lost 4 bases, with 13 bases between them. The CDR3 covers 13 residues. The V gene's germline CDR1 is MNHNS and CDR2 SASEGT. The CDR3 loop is CASMSEGVETQYF. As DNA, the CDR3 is TGTGCCAGCATGAGTGAAGGAGTAGAGACCCAGTACTTC.

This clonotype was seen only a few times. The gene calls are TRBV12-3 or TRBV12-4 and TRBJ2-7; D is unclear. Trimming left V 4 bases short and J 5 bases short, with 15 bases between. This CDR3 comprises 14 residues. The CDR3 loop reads CASSSGTALDEQYF. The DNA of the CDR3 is TGTGCCAGCAGTTCCGGAACGGCCCTCGACGAGCAGTACTTC.

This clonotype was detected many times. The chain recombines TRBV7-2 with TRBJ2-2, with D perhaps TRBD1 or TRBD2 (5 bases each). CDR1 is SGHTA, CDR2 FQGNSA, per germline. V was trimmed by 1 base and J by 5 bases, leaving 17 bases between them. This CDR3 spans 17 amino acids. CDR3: CASSLGWGPLFTGELFF. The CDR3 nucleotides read TGTGCCAGCAGCTTAGGGTGGGGACCCCTCTTTACCGGGGAGCTGTTTTTT. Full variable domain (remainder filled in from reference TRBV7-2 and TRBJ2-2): GAGVSQSPSNKVTEKGKDVELRCDPISGHTALYWYRQSLGQGLEFLIYFQGNSAPDKSGLPSDRFSAERTGGSVSTLTIQRTQQEDSAVYLCASSLGWGPLFTGELFFGEGSRLTVL.

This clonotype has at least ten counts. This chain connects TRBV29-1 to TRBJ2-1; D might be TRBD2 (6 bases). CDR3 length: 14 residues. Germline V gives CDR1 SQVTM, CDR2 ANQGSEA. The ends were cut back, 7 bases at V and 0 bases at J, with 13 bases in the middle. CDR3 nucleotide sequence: TGCAGCGCCATACTCGGGAGCTCCTACAATGAGCAGTTCTTC. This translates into CSAILGSSYNEQFF.

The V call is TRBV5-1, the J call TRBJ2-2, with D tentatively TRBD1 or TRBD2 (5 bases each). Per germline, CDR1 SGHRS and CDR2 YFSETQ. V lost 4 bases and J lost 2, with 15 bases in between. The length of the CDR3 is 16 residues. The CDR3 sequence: CASSILSGPNTGELFF. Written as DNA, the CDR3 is TGCGCCAGCAGCATACTCTCGGGACCAAACACCGGGGAGCTGTTTTTT.

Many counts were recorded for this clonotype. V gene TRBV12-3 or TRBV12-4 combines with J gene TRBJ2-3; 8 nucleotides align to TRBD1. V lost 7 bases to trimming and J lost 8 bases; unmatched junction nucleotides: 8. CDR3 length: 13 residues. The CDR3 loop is CASTGQGLSTQYF. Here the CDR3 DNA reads TGTGCCAGCACCGGACAGGGCTTATCTACGCAGTATTTT.

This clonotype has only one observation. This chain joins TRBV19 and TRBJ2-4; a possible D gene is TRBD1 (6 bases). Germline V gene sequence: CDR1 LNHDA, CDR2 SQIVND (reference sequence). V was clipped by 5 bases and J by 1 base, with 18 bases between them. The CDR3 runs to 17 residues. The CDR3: CASSVQGMGLAKNIQYF. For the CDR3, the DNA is TGTGCCAGTAGTGTCCAGGGGATGGGTCTCGCCAAAAACATTCAGTACTTC. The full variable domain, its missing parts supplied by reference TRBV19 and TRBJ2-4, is DGGITQSPKYLFRKEGQNVTLSCEQNLNHDAMYWYRQDPGQGLRLIYYSQIVNDFQKGDIAEGYSVSREKKESFPLTVTSAQKNPTAFYLCASSVQGMGLAKNIQYFGAGTRLSVL.

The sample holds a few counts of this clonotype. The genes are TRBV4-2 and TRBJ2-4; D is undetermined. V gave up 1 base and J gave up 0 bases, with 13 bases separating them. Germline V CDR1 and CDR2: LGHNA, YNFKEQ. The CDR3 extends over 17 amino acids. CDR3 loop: CASSQVRLKLAKNIQYF. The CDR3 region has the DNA TGTGCCAGCAGCCAAGTACGACTGAAACTAGCCAAAAACATTCAGTACTTC.

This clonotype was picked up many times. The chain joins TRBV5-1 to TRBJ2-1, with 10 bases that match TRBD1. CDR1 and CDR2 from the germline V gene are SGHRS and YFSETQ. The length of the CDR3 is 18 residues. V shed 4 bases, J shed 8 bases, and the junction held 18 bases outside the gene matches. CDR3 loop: CASSPLLFRDRGGDEQFF. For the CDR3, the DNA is TGCGCCAGCAGCCCACTCCTCTTTAGGGACAGGGGTGGTGATGAGCAGTTCTTC.